This passage covers 25 T cell receptor beta chains from one sample sequenced in a study of blood T cell repertoires in COVID-19. Sequenced by immunoSEQ multiplex PCR; TCRdb stores in-frame clones only, minus some. The sample carries some 80,000 clones, roughly 82% recorded once. Sequencing used peripheral blood. These receptors all stem from a human donor in a cohort sampled during active COVID-19.

V gene TRBV18 combines with J gene TRBJ1-5; possible D gene TRBD1, 6 bases. Germline V gene lookup returns CDR1 KGHSH and CDR2 LQKENI. Trimming pared 6 bases from V and 7 bases from J, leaving 16 bases between. The CDR3 consists of 14 residues. The CDR3 DNA reads as TGTGCCAGCTCCCTCGGACAGTCTCGACAGCCCCAGCATTTT. Amino acid sequence: CASSLGQSRQPQHF.

The chain is built from TRBV5-1 and TRBJ2-1; maybe TRBD1 (6 bases). The V and J ends lost 3 bases and 4 bases respectively, with 11 bases between them. CDR3 length: 14 residues. CDR1 is SGHRS, CDR2 YFSETQ, per germline. The CDR3 loop is CASSWTAFYNEQFF. The CDR3 nucleotides read TGCGCCAGCAGCTGGACAGCCTTTTACAATGAGCAGTTCTTC.

This rearrangement joins TRBV6-5 to TRBJ1-2; 10 positions match TRBD1. J was trimmed by 4 bases and V by 5 bases; bases with no gene match: 7. This CDR3 is 15 amino acids long. Germline loops: CDR1 MNHEY, CDR2 SVGAGI. CDR3 sequence (DNA): TGTGCCAGCAGTCCCGGGACAGGGGCGGGCTATGGCTACACCTTC. This translates into CASSPGTGAGYGYTF.

The chain employs TRBV6-5 and TRBJ2-1; the D is unclear. Germline CDR1 and CDR2: MNHEY and SVGAGI. Trimming took off 7 bases at V and 9 bases at J, with 22 bases between the two ends. The CDR3 sequence is 15 residues long. CDR3 DNA: TGTGCCAGCACACGATCAATTGAGGCCCGCACTGAGCAGTTCTTC. This codes for CASTRSIEARTEQFF.

The V call is TRBV11-2, the J call TRBJ1-6, with 7 bases fitting TRBD1. The CDR3 is made up of 14 amino acids. Germline lookup yields CDR1 SGHAT and CDR2 FQNNGV. With V trimmed by 8 bases and J by 7 bases, 8 bases remained unmatched. CDR3 in amino acids: CASQRQGFNSPLHF. The CDR3 coding sequence is TGTGCCAGCCAGAGACAGGGCTTCAATTCACCCCTCCACTTT. Supplemented by reference TRBV11-2 and TRBJ1-6, the full variable domain reads EAGVAQSPRYKIIEKRQSVAFWCNPISGHATLYWYQQILGQGPKLLIQFQNNGVVDDSQLPKDRFSAERLKGVDSTLKIQPAKLEDSAVYLCASQRQGFNSPLHFGNGTRLTVT.

This sequence joins TRBV3-1 (or the pseudogene TRBV3-2) and TRBJ2-7; the D is unclear. Germline V lookup: CDR1 LGHDT, CDR2 YNNKEL (reference sequence). Trimming shortened V by 0 bases and J by 3 bases, and 9 bases separated the two germline ends. The CDR3 extends over 14 amino acids. CDR3 DNA: TGTGCCAGCAGCCAAGATAGAGGCCGCTACGAGCAGTACTTC. Translation gives CASSQDRGRYEQYF.

V usage is TRBV7-2 and J usage is TRBJ1-1; D perhaps matches TRBD1 (5 bases). The CDR3 runs to 14 residues. Trimming took off 5 bases at V and 6 bases at J, with 16 bases between the two ends. Germline V gene sequence: CDR1 SGHTA, CDR2 FQGNSA. The CDR3, as DNA: TGTGCCAGCAGCCCGGCGGGGCTCGGGGCTGAAGCTTTCTTT. As protein: CASSPAGLGAEAFF.

J is TRBJ1-4 and V is TRBV15, with 7 bases matching TRBD1. Trimming took 0 bases from V and 0 from J; bases not matched to a gene: 1. CDR3 size: 16 residues. The germline V gene encodes CDR1 LNHNV and CDR2 YYDKDF (reference sequence). This CDR3 reads CATSRDQGATNEKLFF. The CDR3 nucleotides are TGTGCCACCAGCAGAGATCAGGGGGCAACTAATGAAAAACTGTTTTTT. Full variable domain (rest looked up from reference TRBV15 and TRBJ1-4): DAMVIQNPRYQVTQFGKPVTLSCSQTLNHNVMYWYQQKSSQAPKLLFHYYDKDFNNEADTPDNFQSRRPNTSFCFLDIRSPGLGDTAMYLCATSRDQGATNEKLFFGSGTQLSVL.

The chain carries TRBV5-1 and TRBJ2-7, with 8 bases that match TRBD1. The V segment lost 4 bases and the J segment 2 bases; nucleotides outside the gene matches: 5. From germline, CDR1 is SGHRS and CDR2 YFSETQ. The CDR3 sequence is 14 residues long. This chain's CDR3 is CASSGTGSAYEQYF. The CDR3 bases are TGCGCCAGCAGCGGGACAGGTTCGGCCTACGAGCAGTACTTC.

The chain employs TRBV7-9 and TRBJ2-7; D ambiguous. The CDR3 runs to 12 residues. V dropped 1 base and J dropped 5 bases, with 6 bases sitting between them. The germline V gene encodes CDR1 SEHNR and CDR2 FQNEAQ (reference sequence). In DNA, the CDR3 is TGTGCCAGCAGCTTAGTTGGAGACGAGCAGTACTTC. Its protein product is CASSLVGDEQYF.

The chain employs TRBV4-1 and TRBJ2-5; D unresolved. Germline CDR1 reads MGHRA; CDR2 reads YSYEKL. This CDR3 contains 14 residues. Trimming removed 4 bases from V and 5 bases from J, with 14 bases in between. CDR3 region: CASSRSTGPETQYF. The CDR3 nucleotides are TGCGCCAGCAGCCGATCGACTGGTCCGGAGACCCAGTACTTC.

The CDR3 coding sequence is TGTGCCAGCAGGAGTCCGGGACAGAGCTACGAGCAGTACTTC. It yields the protein CASRSPGQSYEQYF. The V and J genes are TRBV28 and TRBJ2-7, with 7 bases identical to TRBD1. Per germline, CDR1 MDHEN and CDR2 SYDVKM. This CDR3 spans 14 amino acids. The V segment lost 6 bases and the J segment 3 bases; nucleotides outside the gene matches: 8.

V and J are TRBV4-1 and TRBJ1-2; 9 nucleotides match TRBD1. Germline V CDR1 and CDR2: MGHRA, YSYEKL. The J segment lost 6 bases and the V segment lost 0 bases, leaving 5 bases of the junction unmatched. The CDR3 is 15 residues long. CDR3 residues: CASSQDQTGGNGYTF. DNA for the CDR3: TGCGCCAGCAGCCAAGACCAGACAGGGGGTAATGGCTACACCTTC.

This chain joins TRBV30 and TRBJ2-7; D is possibly TRBD1 (6 bases). CDR3 length: 13 amino acids. V lost 3 bases and J lost 3, with 12 bases in between. Germline CDR1 is GTSNPN and CDR2 is SVGIG (reference sequence). CDR3 sequence (DNA): TGTGCCTGGAGCCTGGGACATCGCTACGAGCAGTACTTC. Residues: CAWSLGHRYEQYF.

The V call is TRBV5-6, the J call TRBJ1-2; maybe TRBD1 (5 bases). Germline V gives CDR1 SGHDT, CDR2 YYEEEE. The CDR3 sequence is 15 residues long. Trimming removed 0 bases at V and 5 bases at J, with 14 bases between. CDR3 amino acids: CASSLVLGRAYGYTF. Here the CDR3 DNA reads TGTGCCAGCAGCTTGGTCTTAGGCAGGGCGTATGGCTACACCTTC.

The chain is built from TRBV30 and TRBJ2-1; D ambiguous. The V end was cut by 3 bases, the J end by 0 bases, with 9 bases between. This CDR3 comprises 14 residues. Germline CDR1 GTSNPN, CDR2 SVGIG (reference sequence). This CDR3 is CAWSAESSYNEQFF. The CDR3 DNA reads TGTGCCTGGAGCGCGGAAAGCTCCTACAATGAGCAGTTCTTC.

The chain has TRBV5-1 and TRBJ2-5, with 11 bases lining up with TRBD2. The V segment lost 0 bases and the J segment 2 bases; nucleotides outside the gene matches: 3. From germline, CDR1 is SGHRS and CDR2 YFSETQ. This CDR3 spans 16 amino acids. The CDR3 DNA is TGCGCCAGCAGCTTGGGGACTAGCGGGCGACAAGAGACCCAGTACTTC. It specifies CASSLGTSGRQETQYF.

This chain connects TRBV4-2 to TRBJ1-1, with 9 bases identical to TRBD1. In germline, CDR1 is LGHNA, CDR2 YNFKEQ. The CDR3 has 16 residues. V lost 5 bases, J lost 1 base, and 8 bases stayed unmatched. The CDR3 nucleotides read TGTGCCAGCAGCTATGGGGGGACAGGGAGGAACACTGAAGCTTTCTTT. This gives the protein CASSYGGTGRNTEAFF.

This chain links TRBV3-1 (or the pseudogene TRBV3-2) with TRBJ2-7; D perhaps matches TRBD2 (5 bases). The germline V gene encodes CDR1 LGHDT and CDR2 YNNKEL (reference sequence). CDR3 length equals 14 residues. With 6 bases removed from V and 2 bases from J, the gap between germline ends came to 14 bases. CDR3 sequence: CASRRNGETYEQYF. For the CDR3, the DNA is TGTGCCAGCAGACGAAACGGGGAAACCTACGAGCAGTACTTC.

This chain connects TRBV19 to TRBJ1-1; possibly TRBD1 for D (6 bases). Germline CDR1 reads LNHDA; CDR2 reads SQIVND (reference sequence). CDR3 length: 15 amino acids. Trimming left V 9 bases short and J 1 base short, with 18 bases between. CDR3 sequence (DNA): TGTGCCAGCCGCCCGCAGACAGGCGGGAACACTGAAGCTTTCTTT. It specifies CASRPQTGGNTEAFF.

The V gene is TRBV19, the J gene TRBJ2-7, with 9 bases identical to TRBD1. J lost 0 bases, V lost 0 bases, and 3 bases had no gene match. The CDR3 loop spans 16 amino acids. Germline CDR1 and CDR2: LNHDA and SQIVND (reference sequence). The chain's CDR3 is CASSIDGQGSSYEQYF. The CDR3 nucleotides are TGTGCCAGTAGTATAGATGGACAGGGGAGCTCCTACGAGCAGTACTTC.

The rearrangement joins TRBV4-2 to TRBJ1-1; TRBD1 matches 10 bases. Germline loops: CDR1 LGHNA, CDR2 YNFKEQ. This CDR3 region has 16 residues. Trimming took 3 bases from V and 4 from J; bases not matched to a gene: 8. The CDR3 loop is CASSHPGTGVATEAFF. For the CDR3, the DNA is TGTGCCAGCAGCCACCCCGGGACAGGGGTTGCCACTGAAGCTTTCTTT.

The chain employs TRBV18 and TRBJ1-1; possible D gene TRBD1, 5 bases. Trimming cost V 6 bases and J 4 bases, with 12 bases left between them. The length of the CDR3 is 13 residues. CDR1 is KGHSH, CDR2 LQKENI, per germline. CDR3 sequence reads: CASSAGGTTEAFF. The CDR3 nucleotides are TGTGCCAGCTCGGCCGGAGGGACCACTGAAGCTTTCTTT.

The V and J genes are TRBV28 and TRBJ2-7; 10 nucleotides align to TRBD1. Unmatched junction bases numbered 5, after V lost 4 bases and J lost 5 bases. The CDR3 is made up of 14 amino acids. Germline CDR1 is MDHEN and CDR2 is SYDVKM. CDR3 sequence: CASSSSGTGDEQYF. The CDR3 DNA is TGTGCCAGCAGTTCAAGCGGGACAGGGGACGAGCAGTACTTC.

CDR3 nucleotide sequence: TGTGCCAGCAGTTACTCCCCAGTCAGCGCTGAAGCTTTCTTT. Translating gives CASSYSPVSAEAFF. The V gene is TRBV6-5, the J gene TRBJ1-1; D not certain. With 0 bases removed from V and 6 bases from J, the gap between germline ends came to 11 bases. This CDR3 region has 14 residues. The germline gives CDR1 MNHEY, CDR2 SVGAGI.